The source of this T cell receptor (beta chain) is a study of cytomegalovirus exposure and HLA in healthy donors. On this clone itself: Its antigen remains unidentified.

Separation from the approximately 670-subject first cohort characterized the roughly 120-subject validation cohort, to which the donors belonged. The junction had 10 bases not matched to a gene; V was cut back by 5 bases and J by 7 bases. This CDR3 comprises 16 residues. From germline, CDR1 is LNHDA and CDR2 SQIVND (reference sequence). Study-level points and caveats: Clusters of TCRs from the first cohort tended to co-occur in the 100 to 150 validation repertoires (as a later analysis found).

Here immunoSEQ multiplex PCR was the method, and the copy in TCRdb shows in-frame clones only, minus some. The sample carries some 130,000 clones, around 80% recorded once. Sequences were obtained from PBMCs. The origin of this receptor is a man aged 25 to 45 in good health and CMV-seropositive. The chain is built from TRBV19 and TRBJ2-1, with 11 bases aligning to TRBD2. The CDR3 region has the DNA TGTGCCAGTAGTTCCTGGGGTAGCGGGAGGGGTAATGAGCAGTTCTTC. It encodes CASSSWGSGRGNEQFF. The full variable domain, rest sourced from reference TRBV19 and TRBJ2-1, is DGGITQSPKYLFRKEGQNVTLSCEQNLNHDAMYWYRQDPGQGLRLIYYSQIVNDFQKGDIAEGYSVSREKKESFPLTVTSAQKNPTAFYLCASSSWGSGRGNEQFFGPGTRLTVL.